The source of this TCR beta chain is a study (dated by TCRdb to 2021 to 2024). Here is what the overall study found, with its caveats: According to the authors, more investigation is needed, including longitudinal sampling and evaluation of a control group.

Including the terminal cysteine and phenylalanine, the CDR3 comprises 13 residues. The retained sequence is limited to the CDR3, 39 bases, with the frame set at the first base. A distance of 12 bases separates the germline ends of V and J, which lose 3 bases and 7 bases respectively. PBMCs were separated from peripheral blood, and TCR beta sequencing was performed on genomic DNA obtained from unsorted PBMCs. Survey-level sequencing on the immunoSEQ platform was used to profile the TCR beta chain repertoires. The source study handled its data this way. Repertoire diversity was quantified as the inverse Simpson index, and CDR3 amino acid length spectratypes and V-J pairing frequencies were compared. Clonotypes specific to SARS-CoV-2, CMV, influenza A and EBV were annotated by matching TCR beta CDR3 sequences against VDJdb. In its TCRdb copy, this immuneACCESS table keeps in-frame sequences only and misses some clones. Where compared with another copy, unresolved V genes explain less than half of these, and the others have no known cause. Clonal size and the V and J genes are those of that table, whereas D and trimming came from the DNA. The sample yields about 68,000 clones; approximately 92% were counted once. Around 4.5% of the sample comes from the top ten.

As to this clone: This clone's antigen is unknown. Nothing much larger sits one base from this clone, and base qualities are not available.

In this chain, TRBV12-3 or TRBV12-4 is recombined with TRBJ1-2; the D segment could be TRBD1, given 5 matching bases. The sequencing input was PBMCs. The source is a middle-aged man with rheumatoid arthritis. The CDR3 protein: CASSFPGTAGYTF. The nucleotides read TGTGCCAGCAGTTTCCCAGGGACGGCTGGCTACACCTTC.